These 13 T cell receptor beta chains originate from one sample sequenced in a study of prognosis after radiotherapy for stage I lung cancer. Multiplex PCR in two rounds served to amplify TCR beta CDR3 from genomic DNA. First-round PCR used primers specific to each TRBV and TRBJ gene. TCRdb reprocessed the multiplex PCR reads via MiXCR and lists one record per CDR3 protein. Of nearly 25,000 distinct CDR3 sequences in the sample, approximately 39% were seen once. Sequences were derived from PBMCs, sampled before or after stereotactic body radiation therapy (not recorded which). Receptors were obtained from a donor at least 50 years old with non-small cell lung cancer.

This clonotype ranks as large. V gene TRBV5-1 combines with J gene TRBJ2-3; D possibly corresponds to TRBD2 (6 bases). Trimming stripped 0 bases from V and 4 bases from J, with 15 bases between. CDR1 and CDR2 from the germline V gene are SGHRS and YFSETQ. The CDR3 spans 16 residues. In DNA, the CDR3 is TGCGCCAGCAGCTTGGAACAACTAGCAAGGGCAGATACGCAGTATTTT. This sequence encodes CASSLEQLARADTQYF.

This clonotype was detected once. This chain connects TRBV15 to TRBJ2-5, with TRBD2 matching over 16 bases. Trimming removed 4 bases from V and 5 bases from J; junction bases left unmatched: 10. The CDR3 length is 18 residues. Per germline, CDR1 LNHNV and CDR2 YYDKDF (reference sequence). In DNA form, the CDR3 reads TGTGCCACCAGCACTCCCGGGACTAGCGGGAGGGCGGGCGAGACCCAGTACTTC. Translated: CATSTPGTSGRAGETQYF.

Regarding this clonotype: This likely reflects a read error, since a far larger clone is one base away. This sequence joins TRBV6-9 and TRBJ2-7, with 9 bases fitting TRBD2. This CDR3 comprises 17 residues. The germline V gene encodes CDR1 MNHGY and CDR2 SVAAGI. CDR3 nucleotides: TGTGACAGCAACAGAGCGGTAGCGGGAGCTTCGGATAGCGAGCAGTACTTC. This gives the protein CDSNRAVAGASDSEQYF.

As for this clonotype: A much more abundant neighbour one base away suggests this may be a read error. The chain combines TRBV10-3 with TRBJ2-5; D unresolved. Germline loops: CDR1 ENHRY, CDR2 SYGVKD. The CDR3 contains 11 residues. As DNA, the CDR3 is TGTGCCATCAGTGAGTCAGAGACCAAGTACTTC. This sequence encodes CAISESETKYF.

The chain employs TRBV19 and TRBJ2-2; 11 nucleotides align to TRBD1. From germline, CDR1 is LNHDA and CDR2 SQIVND (reference sequence). After removal of 10 bases from V and 10 bases from J, the junction contained 14 bases not matched to a gene. The CDR3 is 15 residues long. The CDR3 DNA reads as TGTGCCACCTACGCCGGACAGGGGGCAACACCGGAGCTGTTTTTT. It is translated as CATYAGQGATPELFF. Together with reference TRBV19 and TRBJ2-2, the CDR3 gives the full variable domain: DGGITQSPKYLFRKEGQNVTLSCEQNLNHDAMYWYRQDPGQGLRLIYYSQIVNDFQKGDIAEGYSVSREKKESFPLTVTSAQKNPTAFYLCATYAGQGATPELFFGEGSRLTVL.

This clonotype was recorded at least ten times. This chain connects TRBV9 to TRBJ2-3; 9 bases are a match to TRBD2. The CDR3 has 17 residues. V shed 3 bases and J 2 bases; nucleotides not matched to a gene: 10. CDR1 and CDR2 from the germline V gene are SGDLS and YYNGEE. The chain's CDR3 is CASSGEISGRTTDTQYF. The CDR3 nucleotides read TGTGCCAGCAGCGGCGAGATTAGCGGGAGAACCACAGATACGCAGTATTTT.

The V call is TRBV19, the J call TRBJ1-1; D gene ambiguous. Trimming shortened V by 5 bases and J by 5 bases, and 15 bases separated the two germline ends. Germline CDR1 and CDR2: LNHDA and SQIVND (reference sequence). The CDR3 is made up of 14 amino acids. The CDR3 DNA follows: TGTGCCAGTAGTGACTGGACTGGGGTGACTGAAGCTTTCTTT. Its translation: CASSDWTGVTEAFF.

This clonotype was observed at least ten times. The chain is built from TRBV27 and TRBJ2-1; TRBD1 might be the D (5 bases). The CDR3 has 12 amino acids. Germline CDR1 is MNHEY and CDR2 is SMNVEV (reference sequence). V lost 4 bases to trimming and J lost 12 bases, with 13 bases between them. The CDR3 DNA is TGTGCCAGCAGTTCAGGGTACGGTGGGCAGTTCTTC. It encodes CASSSGYGGQFF.

The DNA of the CDR3 is TGTGCCAGCTCCCAGGGACAGAGGTTTTACGAGCAGTACTTC. Its translation: CASSQGQRFYEQYF. The chain employs TRBV18 and TRBJ2-7; 7 bases agree with TRBD1. The germline CDR1 and CDR2 sequences are KGHSH and LQKENI. This CDR3 has 14 residues. V dropped 6 bases and J dropped 4; count of bases not matched to a gene: 9. The full variable domain, its missing parts supplied by reference TRBV18 and TRBJ2-7, is NAGVMQNPRHLVRRRGQEARLRCSPMKGHSHVYWYRQLPEEGLKFMVYLQKENIIDESGMPKERFSAEFPKEGPSILRIQQVVRGDSAAYFCASSQGQRFYEQYFGPGTRLTVT.

For this clonotype: A read error likely explains this, since a far larger clone differs by one base. V is TRBV6-5 and J is TRBJ2-1, with 11 bases aligning to TRBD2. The CDR3 extends over 17 amino acids. CDR1 and CDR2 from the germline V gene are MNHEY and SVGAGI. The ends lost 9 bases at V and 0 bases at J; junction bases unmatched: 10. The CDR3, as DNA: TGTGCCAGAAGGAAGGTCACTAGCGGGGGCTCCTACAATGAGCAGTTCTTC. This gives the protein CARRKVTSGGSYNEQFF.

The rearrangement joins TRBV12-3 or TRBV12-4 to TRBJ2-5; D is perhaps TRBD2 (6 bases). Trimming took 7 bases from V and 4 from J, leaving 22 bases between them. The CDR3 contains 16 residues. The CDR3 coding sequence is TGTGCCAGCACCCCGCGGGATAGCGGTAGAGGAGAGACCCAGTACTTC. Translation: CASTPRDSGRGETQYF.

The chain uses TRBV6-2 or TRBV6-3 and TRBJ2-1; 8 bases align to TRBD2. CDR3 length: 16 amino acids. V lost 5 bases and J lost 4; bases outside the gene matches: 10. Germline assignment: CDR1 MNHEY and CDR2 SVGEGT. The CDR3 DNA reads as TGTGCCAGCAGTCTAGCGCCGGGACTAGGTTACAATGAGCAGTTCTTC. Its protein is CASSLAPGLGYNEQFF.

The genes are TRBV24-1 and TRBJ2-1, with D possibly being TRBD1 or TRBD2 (6 bases each). V was cut by 6 bases and J by 4 bases, with 15 bases left in between. The CDR3 is 15 amino acids. CDR1 is KGHDR, CDR2 SFDVKD, per germline. Here the CDR3 reads CATSNPTGRYNEQFF. The CDR3 coding sequence is TGTGCCACCAGTAATCCTACAGGGAGGTACAATGAGCAGTTCTTC.